This TCR beta chain appears in the sequencing data of a study of identifying expanded T cells in peripheral blood. Study-wide results and limits: Technical replicates showed roughly 1.2 changed clones; approximately 2 weeks approximately 16; four weeks 19. Across healthy donors, higher total template counts meant significantly greater approximately two-week count variance.

Assay: immunoSEQ multiplex PCR; the TCRdb copy retains only in-frame clones and omits some. The sample carries some 130,000 clones, 86% recorded once. Of note for this clone: Its antigen remains unidentified.

No infections or other immune events were documented during collection. Sequencing was performed on blood. The receptor comes from a person aged 18 to 69 in good health.

CDR3 in amino acids: CASSYTQGSHNYGYTF. The CDR3 DNA follows: TGTGCCAGTAGTTACACACAGGGGTCGCATAACTATGGCTACACCTTC. This chain uses TRBV19 with TRBJ1-2; 7 nucleotides line up with TRBD1. This CDR3 is 16 amino acids long. CDR1 and CDR2 from the germline V gene are LNHDA and SQIVND (reference sequence). The ends lost 5 bases at V and 1 base at J; junction bases unmatched: 10.